This T cell receptor (beta chain) was sequenced for a study of blood T cells in healthy people across ages. This clonotype was seen only a few times. The CDR3 covers 20 residues. Germline V gene sequence: CDR1 MNHNS, CDR2 SASEGT. Trimming at V came to 6 bases and at J to 1 base, leaving 17 bases not matched to a gene. A second PCR, run for about 7 to 11 cycles, used a sample-barcoded 5' primer plus a J-beta primer mix. TCRdb reanalysed the 5' RACE reads using MiXCR and keeps one entry per CDR3 protein. Altogether hundreds of thousands of distinct CDR3 sequences are present, about 30% being singletons, with the ten largest covering more than 15%.

This clonotype was obtained from a woman of 80 years or more in good health. The chain joins TRBV6-1 to TRBJ1-5; TRBD1 aligns across 11 bases. Sequencing was done on a sample of blood. CDR3 bases: TGTGCCAGCAGCGGACGAATTGAGGACAGGGGGCTGAGAAGCAATCAGCCCCAGCATTTT. Residues: CASSGRIEDRGLRSNQPQHF.